These 28 T cell receptor beta chains share one sample of origin, sequenced in a study of blood T cell repertoires in COVID-19. Assay used: immunoSEQ multiplex PCR; TCRdb lists only in-frame clones, some missing. The sample has over 200,000 clones; about four fifths are singletons. Material: peripheral blood. The origin of the receptors is a woman in her thirties or forties with active or convalescent COVID-19.

This sequence joins TRBV6-5 and TRBJ1-1; possible D gene TRBD1, 5 bases. CDR1 and CDR2 (germline): MNHEY, SVGAGI. The CDR3 loop spans 15 amino acids. V was trimmed by 2 bases and J by 4 bases, leaving 14 bases between them. The CDR3 DNA reads as TGTGCCAGCAGTTACAACTTTCTAAGGGGCACTGAAGCTTTCTTT. It codes for CASSYNFLRGTEAFF.

This sequence joins TRBV11-3 and TRBJ1-1; D is unclear. This CDR3 spans 15 amino acids. Trimming pared 3 bases from V and 0 bases from J, leaving 11 bases between. Germline CDR1 SGHNT, CDR2 YENEEA. In DNA form, the CDR3 reads TGTGCCAGCAGCTTTGGGAGAGGACTGAACACTGAAGCTTTCTTT. Amino acids: CASSFGRGLNTEAFF. Supplemented by reference TRBV11-3 and TRBJ1-1, the full variable domain reads EAGVVQSPRYKIIEKKQPVAFWCNPISGHNTLYWYLQNLGQGPELLIRYENEEAVDDSQLPKDRFSAERLKGVDSTLKIQPAELGDSAVYLCASSFGRGLNTEAFFGQGTRLTVV.

The CDR3 sequence is CAWGHRGQGGNTIYF. The CDR3 DNA is TGTGCCTGGGGTCACAGGGGTCAGGGGGGAAACACCATATATTTT. The chain has TRBV30 and TRBJ1-3, with TRBD1 matching 7 bases. The J segment lost 4 bases and the V segment lost 5 bases, leaving 11 bases of the junction unmatched. The CDR3 loop spans 15 amino acids. CDR1 GTSNPN and CDR2 SVGIG come from the germline V gene (reference sequence).

The chain links TRBV3-1 (or the pseudogene TRBV3-2) to TRBJ2-3; a weak D match, TRBD1 (6 bases). The V and J ends lost 6 bases and 0 bases respectively, with 16 bases between them. Germline V gene sequence: CDR1 LGHDT, CDR2 YNNKEL (reference sequence). This CDR3 is built from 16 residues. DNA of the CDR3: TGTGCCAGCAGTAAGAGCGTAGGGGGTAGCACAGATACGCAGTATTTT. Protein sequence: CASSKSVGGSTDTQYF.

The chain links TRBV7-2 to TRBJ1-3; possibly TRBD1 for D (6 bases). V was trimmed by 3 bases and J by 2 bases, leaving 11 bases between them. The CDR3 consists of 15 residues. In germline, CDR1 is SGHTA, CDR2 FQGNSA. CDR3 DNA sequence: TGTGCCAGCAGCTTCTTTTGGGGGCCTGGAAACACCATATATTTT. Translated, it gives CASSFFWGPGNTIYF.

The chain is built from TRBV7-9 and TRBJ2-2, with D maybe TRBD1 (6 bases). Trimming left V 7 bases short and J 6 bases short, with 18 bases between. The CDR3 runs 15 residues. In germline, CDR1 is SEHNR, CDR2 FQNEAQ (reference sequence). CDR3 residues: CASIVGVRGAGELFF. The DNA of the CDR3 is TGTGCCAGCATCGTGGGGGTCAGGGGCGCCGGGGAGCTGTTTTTT.

Concerning this clone: The same CDR3 also results from other DNA sequences found in this sample. V usage is TRBV19 and J usage is TRBJ1-1, with D possibly TRBD1 on 5 matching bases. Germline CDR1 and CDR2: LNHDA and SQIVND (reference sequence). Trimming took 1 base from V and 1 from J, leaving 7 bases between them. The CDR3 runs to 14 residues. CDR3 DNA: TGTGCCAGTAGTATAGGGGGGGAGAACACTGAAGCTTTCTTT. Translation: CASSIGGENTEAFF.

This chain links TRBV9 with TRBJ2-5; D is ambiguous. Germline loops: CDR1 SGDLS, CDR2 YYNGEE. The CDR3 contains 13 residues. The V end was cut by 3 bases, the J end by 1 base, with 7 bases between. This chain's CDR3 is CASSALVQETQYF. The CDR3 DNA reads as TGTGCCAGCAGCGCTTTAGTCCAAGAGACCCAGTACTTC.

The J gene is TRBJ2-3, the V gene TRBV25-1; 12 bases line up with TRBD1. Germline values: CDR1 MGHDK, CDR2 SYGVNS. The CDR3 is 16 residues long. With V trimmed by 5 bases and J by 2 bases, 5 bases remained unmatched. CDR3 coding DNA: TGTGCCAGCAGTCAAACGGGACAGGGGGCCACAGATACGCAGTATTTT. Residues: CASSQTGQGATDTQYF.

The rearrangement links TRBV5-1 to TRBJ1-1, with a tentative D call TRBD1 (6 bases). Per the germline V gene, CDR1 is SGHRS and CDR2 is YFSETQ. The germline V and J ends were trimmed by 1 base and 4 bases, with 14 bases remaining between them. CDR3 length: 15 amino acids. CDR3 sequence: CASSLQGLRGTEAFF. The CDR3 nucleotides read TGCGCCAGCAGCTTGCAGGGGTTGAGGGGCACTGAAGCTTTCTTT.

The CDR3 DNA reads as TGTGCCAGCAGCTTAGGGGACAGGGCACGCACAGATACGCAGTATTTT. It translates to CASSLGDRARTDTQYF. The chain is built from TRBV5-8 and TRBJ2-3; 9 bases fit TRBD1. Per the germline V gene, CDR1 is SGHTS and CDR2 is YDEGEE. The CDR3 has 16 amino acids. Trimming took 2 bases from V and 1 from J; bases not matched to a gene: 5. Full variable domain (missing parts from reference TRBV5-8 and TRBJ2-3): EAGVTQSPTHLIKTRGQQATLRCSPISGHTSVYWYQQALGLGLQFLLWYDEGEERNRGNFPPRFSGRQFPNYSSELNVNALELEDSALYLCASSLGDRARTDTQYFGPGTRLTVL.

CDR3 in amino acids: CASSLELEETQYF. The CDR3 DNA sequence: TGTGCCAGCAGCTTAGAGTTAGAAGAGACCCAGTACTTC. The J gene is TRBJ2-5, the V gene TRBV7-2; no definite D call. V shed 1 base and J shed 3 bases, with 6 bases lying between them. Germline V CDR1 and CDR2: SGHTA, FQGNSA. This CDR3 has 13 amino acids.

The chain combines TRBV7-9 with TRBJ1-6; D remains unclear. From germline, CDR1 is SEHNR and CDR2 FQNEAQ (reference sequence). The ends were cut back, 1 base at V and 10 bases at J, with 11 bases in the middle. CDR3 length: 14 residues. The CDR3 reads CASSLETAGSPLHF. The DNA for the CDR3 is TGTGCCAGCAGCTTAGAAACAGCTGGATCACCCCTCCACTTT.

The CDR3 loop reads CASSQVQSGDTQYF. The DNA of the CDR3 is TGTGCCAGCAGCCAAGTTCAGTCGGGGGATACGCAGTATTTT. The J gene is TRBJ2-3, the V gene TRBV3-1 (or the pseudogene TRBV3-2); tentative D call: TRBD2 (5 bases). This CDR3 is built from 14 residues. V lost 1 base, J lost 6 bases, and 11 bases lay in between. Germline CDR1 and CDR2: LGHDT and YNNKEL (reference sequence).

The V gene is TRBV5-1, the J gene TRBJ1-4, with D possibly being TRBD1 (6 bases). V was trimmed by 1 base and J by 3 bases, leaving 10 bases between them. Germline V lookup: CDR1 SGHRS, CDR2 YFSETQ. The CDR3 runs to 15 residues. The CDR3 loop reads CASSLLGAANEKLFF. CDR3 bases: TGCGCCAGCAGCTTGCTGGGGGCTGCTAATGAAAAACTGTTTTTT.

V gene TRBV10-3 combines with J gene TRBJ1-5; D is possibly TRBD1 (5 bases). The CDR3 has 13 amino acids. Trimming stripped 8 bases from V and 0 bases from J, with 8 bases between. CDR1 and CDR2 (germline): ENHRY, SYGVKD. Written as DNA, the CDR3 is TGTGCCATCGGCAGGGATAGCAATCAGCCCCAGCATTTT. Translating gives CAIGRDSNQPQHF.

The rearrangement joins TRBV7-5 to TRBJ2-1; the table assigns TRBD1, which was not confirmed against the DNA. TRBV7-5 represents a pseudogene. The CDR3 runs 15 residues. The DNA for the CDR3 is TGTGTCAGCTTAACCACAGAAACCTCCTACAATGAGCAGTTCTTC. The encoded protein is CVSLTTETSYNEQFF.

This sequence joins TRBV11-3 and TRBJ1-1, with a weak D call TRBD1 (5 bases). The CDR3 spans 14 residues. Germline values: CDR1 SGHNT, CDR2 YENEEA. Trimming removed 5 bases from V and 1 base from J, with 11 bases in between. The CDR3 DNA sequence: TGTGCCAGCAGCGCCAGGGCCACGAACACTGAAGCTTTCTTT. This translates into CASSARATNTEAFF.

The rearrangement links TRBV6-5 to TRBJ1-3; D is ambiguous. V lost 0 bases and J lost 0, with 9 bases in between. The CDR3 runs to 16 residues. Germline V gives CDR1 MNHEY, CDR2 SVGAGI. The CDR3 loop reads CASSYSLGSSGNTIYF. The CDR3 DNA reads as TGTGCCAGCAGTTACTCCCTAGGGAGCTCTGGAAACACCATATATTTT.

The chain has TRBV5-1 and TRBJ1-4; 9 bases align to TRBD1. Losses at the gene ends were 3 bases for V and 5 bases for J; bases not matched to a gene: 5. CDR1 is SGHRS and CDR2 is YFSETQ in the germline V gene. This CDR3 spans 15 amino acids. The CDR3 DNA follows: TGCGCCAGCAGCTCTACAGGGGGCCGCAATGAAAAACTGTTTTTT. Protein sequence: CASSSTGGRNEKLFF.

The chain couples TRBV24-1 to TRBJ2-3; 9 nucleotides match TRBD1. The J segment lost 2 bases and the V segment lost 4 bases, leaving 6 bases of the junction unmatched. This CDR3 contains 16 residues. CDR1 is KGHDR, CDR2 SFDVKD, per germline. Written as DNA, the CDR3 is TGTGCCACCAGTGAGCTACAGGGGGCACACACAGATACGCAGTATTTT. Translation: CATSELQGAHTDTQYF.

V usage is TRBV29-1 and J usage is TRBJ1-1, with D possibly being TRBD1 (6 bases). Trimming pared 0 bases from V and 6 bases from J, leaving 17 bases between. This CDR3 contains 15 residues. CDR1 SQVTM and CDR2 ANQGSEA come from the germline V gene. CDR3 DNA: TGCAGCGTTGAAGATCGGCATAAGGGGGTACCTGAAGCTTTCTTT. Protein product: CSVEDRHKGVPEAFF.

The rearrangement joins TRBV5-1 to TRBJ1-2; 8 nucleotides line up with TRBD1. This CDR3 spans 14 amino acids. V dropped 3 bases and J dropped 0; count of bases not matched to a gene: 1. CDR1 SGHRS and CDR2 YFSETQ come from the germline V gene. CDR3 DNA sequence: TGCGCCAGCAGCTGGGACAGGCCTAACTATGGCTACACCTTC. Translating gives CASSWDRPNYGYTF.

This clone was seen just once. The V gene is TRBV9, the J gene TRBJ2-1; 14 bases are a match to TRBD2. Germline CDR1 and CDR2: SGDLS and YYNGEE. The length of the CDR3 is 17 residues. The V gene end was trimmed by 3 bases and the J gene end by 5 bases; junction bases not matched to a gene: 7. The CDR3 nucleotides read TGTGCCAGCAGCGCGGGACTAGCGGGGGCCGCCAACAATGAGCAGTTCTTC. This encodes CASSAGLAGAANNEQFF.

The gene calls are TRBV9 and TRBJ2-2, with 7 nucleotides matching TRBD1. After removal of 5 bases from V and 3 bases from J, the junction contained 7 bases not matched to a gene. This CDR3 region has 15 residues. Germline CDR1 and CDR2: SGDLS and YYNGEE. CDR3 sequence: CASSSQGVHTGELFF. CDR3 nucleotides: TGTGCCAGCAGTTCGCAGGGGGTACACACCGGGGAGCTGTTTTTT.

This chain uses TRBV7-9 with TRBJ1-1, with a possible D match to TRBD1 (5 bases). The CDR3 is 15 residues long. Germline CDR1 SEHNR, CDR2 FQNEAQ (reference sequence). V lost 0 bases, J lost 4 bases, and 12 bases lay in between. CDR3: CASSLARTGGTEAFF. The DNA of the CDR3 is TGTGCCAGCAGCTTAGCACGGACGGGGGGCACTGAAGCTTTCTTT.

This chain joins TRBV29-1 and TRBJ2-1; 11 bases agree with TRBD2. This CDR3 has 14 amino acids. V was pared by 8 bases and J by 2 bases, with 5 bases of the junction left unmatched. Per the germline V gene, CDR1 is SQVTM and CDR2 is ANQGSEA. In DNA form, the CDR3 reads TGCAGCCCGAGACTAGCGGGGACCTACAATGAGCAGTTCTTC. This sequence encodes CSPRLAGTYNEQFF.

J is TRBJ1-3 and V is TRBV27, with D tentatively TRBD1 (5 bases). The CDR3 extends over 15 amino acids. Germline CDR1 MNHEY, CDR2 SMNVEV (reference sequence). Deletions cut 1 base from V and 7 bases from J, with 14 bases between. CDR3 nucleotide sequence: TGTGCCAGCAGTTTATTCGGGGGGAATTGGAACACCATATATTTT. Protein product: CASSLFGGNWNTIYF.